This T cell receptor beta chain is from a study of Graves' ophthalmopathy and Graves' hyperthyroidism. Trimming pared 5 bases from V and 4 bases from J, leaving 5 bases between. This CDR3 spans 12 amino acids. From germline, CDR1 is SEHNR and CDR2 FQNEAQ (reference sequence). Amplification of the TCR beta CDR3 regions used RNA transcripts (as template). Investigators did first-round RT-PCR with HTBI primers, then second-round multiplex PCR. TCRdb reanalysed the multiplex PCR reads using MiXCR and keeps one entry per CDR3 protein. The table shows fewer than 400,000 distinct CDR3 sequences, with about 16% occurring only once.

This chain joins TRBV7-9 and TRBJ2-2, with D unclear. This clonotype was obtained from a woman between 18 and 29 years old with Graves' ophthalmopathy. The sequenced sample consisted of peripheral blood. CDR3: CASSTGTGELFF. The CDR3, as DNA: TGTGCCAGCAGCACCGGCACCGGGGAGCTGTTTTTT.